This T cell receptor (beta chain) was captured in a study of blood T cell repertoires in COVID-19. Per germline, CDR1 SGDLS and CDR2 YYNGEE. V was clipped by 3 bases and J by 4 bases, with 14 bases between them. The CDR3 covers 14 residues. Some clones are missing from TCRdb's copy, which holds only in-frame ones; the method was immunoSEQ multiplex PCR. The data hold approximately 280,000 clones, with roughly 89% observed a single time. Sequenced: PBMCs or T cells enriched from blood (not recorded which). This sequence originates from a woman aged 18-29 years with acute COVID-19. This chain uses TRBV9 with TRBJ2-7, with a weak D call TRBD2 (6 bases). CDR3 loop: CASSEGLLGYEQYF. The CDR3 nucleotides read TGTGCCAGCAGCGAGGGACTCCTAGGGTACGAGCAGTACTTC.